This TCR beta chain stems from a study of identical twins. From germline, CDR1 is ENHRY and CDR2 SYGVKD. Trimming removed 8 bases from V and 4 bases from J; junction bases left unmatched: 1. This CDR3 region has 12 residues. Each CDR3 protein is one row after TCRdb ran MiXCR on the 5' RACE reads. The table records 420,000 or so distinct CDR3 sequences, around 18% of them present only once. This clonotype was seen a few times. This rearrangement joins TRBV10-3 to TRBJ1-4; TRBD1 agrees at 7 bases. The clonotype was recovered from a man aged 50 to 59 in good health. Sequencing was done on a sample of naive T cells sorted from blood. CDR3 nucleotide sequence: TGTGCCATCGGGACAGATAATGAAAAACTGTTTTTT. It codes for CAIGTDNEKLFF.